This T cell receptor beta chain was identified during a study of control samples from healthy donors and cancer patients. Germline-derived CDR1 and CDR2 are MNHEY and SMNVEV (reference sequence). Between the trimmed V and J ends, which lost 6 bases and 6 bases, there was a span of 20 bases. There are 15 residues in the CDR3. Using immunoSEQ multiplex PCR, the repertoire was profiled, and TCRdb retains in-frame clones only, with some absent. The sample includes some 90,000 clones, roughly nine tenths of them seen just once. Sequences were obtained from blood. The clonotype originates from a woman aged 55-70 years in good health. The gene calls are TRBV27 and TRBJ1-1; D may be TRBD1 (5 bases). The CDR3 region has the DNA TGTGCCAGCAGCCCGATTCGGGGGGTCCACCCTGAAGCTTTCTTT. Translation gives CASSPIRGVHPEAFF.